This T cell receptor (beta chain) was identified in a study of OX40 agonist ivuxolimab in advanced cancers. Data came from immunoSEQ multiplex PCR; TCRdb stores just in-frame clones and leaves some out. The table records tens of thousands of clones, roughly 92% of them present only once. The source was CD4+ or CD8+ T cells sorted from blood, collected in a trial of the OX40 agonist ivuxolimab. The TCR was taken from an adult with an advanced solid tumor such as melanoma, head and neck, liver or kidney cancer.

CDR3 region: CASSEALLVDTGELFF. DNA for the CDR3: TGTGCCAGCAGTGAAGCGTTGTTGGTGGACACCGGGGAGCTGTTTTTT. The V call is TRBV2, the J call TRBJ2-2; no reliable D call. The CDR3 loop spans 16 amino acids. Germline CDR1 SNHLY, CDR2 FYNNEI. V lost 0 bases, J lost 3 bases, and 11 bases lay in between.